This record looks at one T cell receptor beta chain sequence and its context. No antigen is known for it. This specimen comes from a study of OX40 agonist ivuxolimab in advanced cancers. Study summary: Patients were given ivuxolimab, an antibody that agonizes OX40 (CD134). Three individuals attained partial responses, comprising one hepatocellular carcinoma case and two cutaneous melanoma cases. General observations from the study: Part of the nonresponder group also had normalized T-cell clonal expansion that was low.

Blood sampling took place at baseline, cycle 4 day 1, and cycle 7 day 1. Germline CDR1 is SGHRS and CDR2 is YFSETQ. V lost 5 bases, J lost 1 base, and 9 bases stayed unmatched. This CDR3 has 16 residues. Sequenced by immunoSEQ multiplex PCR; TCRdb stores in-frame clones only, minus some. The sample comprises 77,000 or so clones, 86% of which are singletons, and approximately 0.63% rests with the top ten. This chain joins TRBV5-1 and TRBJ2-3; 8 nucleotides agree with TRBD1. The TCR was taken from an adult with an advanced solid tumor such as melanoma, head and neck, liver or kidney cancer. Sequencing was performed on CD4+ or CD8+ T cells sorted from blood, taken in a trial of the OX40 agonist ivuxolimab. The chain's CDR3 is CASRYGPGQGTDTQYF. For the CDR3, the DNA is TGCGCCAGCAGGTATGGACCGGGACAGGGCACAGATACGCAGTATTTT.